A single sample gave rise to the 19 T cell receptor beta chains below, sequenced in a study of OX40 agonist ivuxolimab in advanced cancers. The table came from immunoSEQ multiplex PCR; TCRdb's copy has only in-frame clones and leaves some out. This sample has 70,000 or so clones, with more than 75% found just once. Sequencing used CD4+ or CD8+ T cells sorted from blood, obtained in a trial of the OX40 agonist ivuxolimab. All receptors come from an adult with an advanced solid tumor such as melanoma, head and neck, liver or kidney cancer.

The chain employs TRBV25-1 and TRBJ1-6; D ambiguous. Per the germline V gene, CDR1 is MGHDK and CDR2 is SYGVNS. With 3 bases removed from V and 7 bases from J, the gap between germline ends came to 10 bases. The CDR3 is 14 amino acids. The CDR3 DNA reads as TGTGCCAGCAGTGATTTACCGCCGAATTCACCCCTCCACTTT. Residues: CASSDLPPNSPLHF. The full variable domain, in which reference TRBV25-1 and TRBJ1-6 provide the parts outside the CDR3, is EADIYQTPRYLVIGTGKKITLECSQTMGHDKMYWYQQDPGMELHLIHYSYGVNSTEKGDLSSESTVSRIRTEHFPLTLESARPSHTSQYLCASSDLPPNSPLHFGNGTRLTVT.

This chain connects TRBV29-1 to TRBJ2-5; TRBD1 matches 9 bases. This CDR3 spans 15 amino acids. J lost 5 bases, V lost 3 bases, and 10 bases had no gene match. From germline, CDR1 is SQVTM and CDR2 ANQGSEA. The CDR3 DNA reads as TGCAGCGTTGAGGGGTACAGGGGGCAGGGGGAGACCCAGTACTTC. Its translation: CSVEGYRGQGETQYF.

The chain employs TRBV7-2 and TRBJ1-1; 7 bases line up with TRBD1. Germline V gene lookup returns CDR1 SGHTA and CDR2 FQGNSA. The CDR3 has 14 amino acids. V lost 5 bases and J lost 4; bases outside the gene matches: 7. CDR3 sequence: CASSPEGAVTEAFF. In DNA form, the CDR3 reads TGTGCCAGCAGCCCTGAGGGGGCGGTCACTGAAGCTTTCTTT.

Worth noting for this clone: Because the CDR3 is missing its conserved closing phenylalanine or tryptophan, this is likely a read error. No DNA is shown, since the ends of the CDR3 on it are uncertain; the CDR3 is the one TCRdb lists. V usage is TRBV30 and J usage is TRBJ2-3; the table's D call, TRBD2, has no DNA check behind it. CDR1 and CDR2 (germline): GTSNPN, SVGIG (reference sequence). Termini included, the CDR3 measures 11 amino acids. The CDR3 region is CAWSVGRHQAL.

Points on this clone: The sample carries other DNA sequences with the same CDR3. V and J are TRBV5-1 and TRBJ1-3; D call uncertain. The CDR3 spans 15 residues. Deletions cut 0 bases from V and 0 bases from J, with 7 bases between. Germline V gives CDR1 SGHRS, CDR2 YFSETQ. The CDR3 loop reads CASSLDGISGNTIYF. CDR3 sequence (DNA): TGCGCCAGCAGCTTGGACGGAATCTCTGGAAACACCATATATTTT.

The chain recombines TRBV21-1 with TRBJ1-2; TRBD1, the table's D call, was not compared with the DNA. TRBV21-1 is tagged as a pseudogene. The CDR3 is 15 residues long. CDR3 DNA sequence: TGTGCCAGCAGCAAAGAGAACAGGCCCCACTATGGCTACACCTTC. Residues: CASSKENRPHYGYTF.

V gene TRBV5-1 combines with J gene TRBJ2-6; D gene uncertain. CDR3 size: 15 residues. Germline V lookup: CDR1 SGHRS, CDR2 YFSETQ. The V and J ends lost 4 bases and 0 bases respectively, with 8 bases between them. The CDR3 region has the DNA TGCGCCAGCAGCCCAAAAAGCTCTGGGGCCAACGTCCTGACTTTC. This codes for CASSPKSSGANVLTF.

The CDR3 loop reads CTVLGTSYEQYF. The CDR3 region has the DNA TGCACCGTGCTGGGCACCTCCTACGAGCAGTACTTC. J is TRBJ2-7 and V is TRBV29-1, with D unclear. This CDR3 comprises 12 residues. Germline V gene data show CDR1 as SQVTM and CDR2 as ANQGSEA.

This clone occurred once. This chain links TRBV2 with TRBJ1-1; D not resolved. Germline V gene lookup returns CDR1 SNHLY and CDR2 FYNNEI. CDR3 length equals 15 residues. The V end lost 2 bases, the J end lost 2 bases, and 12 bases lay between the germline ends. The CDR3, as DNA: TGTGCCAGCAGTGAATTTTACGGGAGAAACACTGAAGCTTTCTTT. It translates to CASSEFYGRNTEAFF.

This clone appeared a single time. The gene calls are TRBV6-5 and TRBJ1-1; the match to TRBD1 covers 7 bases. CDR1 is MNHEY, CDR2 SVGAGI, per germline. There are 13 residues in the CDR3. V lost 2 bases to trimming and J lost 4 bases; unmatched junction nucleotides: 1. CDR3 amino acids: CASSYAGGTEAFF. The CDR3 DNA reads TGTGCCAGCAGTTACGCAGGGGGCACTGAAGCTTTCTTT.

This chain links TRBV5-1 with TRBJ2-6; no definite D call. Germline V gene sequence: CDR1 SGHRS, CDR2 YFSETQ. V was pared by 0 bases and J by 0 bases, with 4 bases between. The CDR3 totals 15 residues. CDR3 coding DNA: TGCGCCAGCAGCTTGGGGGACTCTGGGGCCAACGTCCTGACTTTC. This encodes CASSLGDSGANVLTF.

The CDR3 spells CASSLSTPQTYGYTF. CDR3 DNA sequence: TGTGCCAGCAGCTTATCCACGCCGCAGACCTATGGCTACACCTTC. The chain combines TRBV7-9 with TRBJ1-2; D unclear. Deletions cut 2 bases from V and 4 bases from J, with 14 bases between. CDR1 is SEHNR and CDR2 is FQNEAQ in the germline V gene (reference sequence). The CDR3 has 15 amino acids.

The J gene is TRBJ2-5, the V gene TRBV29-1; the match to TRBD1 covers 9 bases. This CDR3 spans 14 amino acids. CDR1 is SQVTM, CDR2 ANQGSEA, per germline. The trim removed 3 bases at V and 2 bases at J, leaving 4 bases unmatched. The CDR3 is CSVERGTGQETQYF. CDR3 nucleotide sequence: TGCAGCGTTGAGAGGGGGACAGGGCAAGAGACCCAGTACTTC.

This chain links TRBV19 with TRBJ2-7; D assignment may be TRBD1 or TRBD2 (5 bases each). Germline V lookup: CDR1 LNHDA, CDR2 SQIVND (reference sequence). Trimming stripped 1 base from V and 1 base from J, with 11 bases between. This CDR3 has 15 residues. CDR3 sequence (DNA): TGTGCCAGTAGTATAGGTAGAGGGGCGTCCTACGAGCAGTACTTC. Translated, it gives CASSIGRGASYEQYF.

This clone was detected only once. The chain recombines TRBV19 with TRBJ1-1, with D possibly matching TRBD1 (6 bases). This CDR3 has 15 residues. The germline V and J ends were trimmed by 5 bases and 9 bases, with 22 bases remaining between them. Germline V gives CDR1 LNHDA, CDR2 SQIVND (reference sequence). As DNA, the CDR3 is TGTGCCAGTAGTTACCAAGACAGGAATGATTTTAAAGCTTTCTTT. It translates to CASSYQDRNDFKAFF.

The chain carries TRBV9 and TRBJ1-3, with D possibly being TRBD1 (5 bases). The germline V gene encodes CDR1 SGDLS and CDR2 YYNGEE. This CDR3 is built from 15 residues. V was trimmed by 7 bases and J by 0 bases, leaving 14 bases between them. In DNA form, the CDR3 reads TGTGCCAGCTCAAAGGGGCCGAACTCTGGAAACACCATATATTTT. Translated: CASSKGPNSGNTIYF.

This clone came up a few times. The gene calls are TRBV29-1 and TRBJ1-1; D not certain. The CDR3 is 11 amino acids. Germline CDR1 SQVTM, CDR2 ANQGSEA. V shed 3 bases and J shed 8 bases, with 10 bases lying between them. CDR3 loop: CSVDSFREAFF. The CDR3 region has the DNA TGCAGCGTTGATTCTTTCAGGGAAGCTTTCTTT.

The chain links TRBV28 to TRBJ2-2; TRBD1 aligns across 9 bases. J lost 5 bases, V lost 2 bases, and 6 bases had no gene match. Germline V gene sequence: CDR1 MDHEN, CDR2 SYDVKM. The CDR3 covers 16 residues. The DNA for the CDR3 is TGTGCCAGCAGTTTACTGCCGGGACAGGGTACCGGGGAGCTGTTTTTT. Its protein product is CASSLLPGQGTGELFF.

This sequence joins TRBV6-5 and TRBJ1-5; D ambiguous. CDR3 length: 13 residues. Per the germline V gene, CDR1 is MNHEY and CDR2 is SVGAGI. The V and J ends lost 5 bases and 4 bases respectively, with 9 bases between them. CDR3 DNA: TGTGCCAGCAGTACTACCCTGAATCAGCCCCAGCATTTT. Translation: CASSTTLNQPQHF.